This is a list of T cell receptor beta chains from one sample in a study of T cells expressing NK-cell markers. TCRdb reprocessed the 5' RACE reads, with one entry per CDR3 protein and no DNA. The sample's table shows 250,000 to 300,000 distinct CDR3 sequences. The sequenced sample was blood T cells: a sorted CD56 or NKG2C T cell subset, CD4+ or CD8+ T cells, or bulk PBMC T cells (not recorded which). The receptors derive from a man younger than 30 in good health. Both conserved end residues are part of each CDR3. Each record gives: V gene, J gene, CDR3 protein.

TRBV10-3	TRBJ2-1	CAIMGLDPSEQFF
TRBV13	TRBJ2-3	CASSLEEPTDTQYF
TRBV11-2	TRBJ1-2	CASTGGARYTF
TRBV18	TRBJ2-7	CASSPRAGRSYEQYF
TRBV3-1	TRBJ1-1	CASSHWDFRMNTEAFF
TRBV10-3	TRBJ1-1	CAISEKRDTEAFF
TRBV12-3/TRBV12-4	TRBJ2-1	CASSFLAASSYNEQFF
TRBV15	TRBJ1-6	CATSLFNSPLHF
TRBV15	TRBJ2-6	CATSRRGAGANVLTF
TRBV5-1	TRBJ1-5	CASSTGDRVQPQHF
TRBV20-1	TRBJ2-3	CSASSAQVTDTQYF
TRBV11-2	TRBJ1-1	CASSSHRDRGSEAFF
TRBV6-5	TRBJ1-3	CASSYSIKQAGNTIYF
TRBV6-5	TRBJ2-7	CASTAASGRANEQYF
TRBV10-3	TRBJ2-5	CAISPTSEETQYF
TRBV20-1	TRBJ2-7	CSARDGPLTYEQYF
TRBV6-5	TRBJ1-2	CASSYSRVVGGYTF
TRBV15	TRBJ1-4	CATSRQGMRGEKLFF
TRBV20-1	TRBJ2-5	CSATGTGGETQYF
TRBV3-1	TRBJ1-3	CASSQDWGRGNTIYF
TRBV20-1	TRBJ2-3	CSGQGSGVTDTQYF
TRBV28	TRBJ1-5	CASRNPGQNQPQHF
TRBV7-9	TRBJ1-1	CASSQNRGGNTEAFF
TRBV27	TRBJ2-6	CASSSDRRWVQTGANVLTF
TRBV3-1	TRBJ2-2	CASSQDVGTGELFF
TRBV28	TRBJ2-4	CASSLGLAGLDIQYF
TRBV7-9	TRBJ2-7	CASSPGERWQYF
TRBV29-1	TRBJ2-6	CSVVDRAFSGANVLTF
TRBV29-1	TRBJ2-5	CSAAGGTQETQYF
TRBV12-3/TRBV12-4	TRBJ1-2	CASSLDPNYGYTF
TRBV4-1	TRBJ1-2	CASSQHPTGGSGYTF
TRBV2	TRBJ2-2	CASSDAFRRDTGELFF
TRBV19	TRBJ1-2	CASSPHDGVRYGYTF
TRBV20-1	TRBJ2-5	CSASFAGEVETQYF
TRBV7-9	TRBJ2-2	CASSRTGVDTGELFF
TRBV19	TRBJ1-1	CASSIYRDTFSAFF
TRBV25-1	TRBJ1-2	CASSEYSQAYGYTF
TRBV11-2	TRBJ1-3	CATTPGGSGNTIYF
TRBV5-1	TRBJ2-7	CASSLSDTHYEQYF
TRBV6-5	TRBJ2-1	CASSYSRLAGTYNEQFF
TRBV5-1	TRBJ2-1	CASTMVGGGRQLNEQFF
TRBV19	TRBJ2-2	CASSIGRLANTGELFF
TRBV12-3/TRBV12-4	TRBJ2-1	CASAGMAPNEQFF
TRBV5-4	TRBJ1-1	CASSLAQGGVTEAFF
TRBV7-9	TRBJ1-1	CASSVDFMNTEAFF
TRBV20-1	TRBJ1-5	CSAGTEHSNQPQHF
TRBV3-1	TRBJ2-3	CASSLGLSSTDTQYF
TRBV15	TRBJ2-7	CATSTKPHRTSSYEQYF
TRBV11-2	TRBJ2-5	CASSRGTSGISETQYF
TRBV10-2	TRBJ2-7	CATIAEGGPYEQYF
TRBV28	TRBJ2-7	CASKTSGTPYEQYF
TRBV20-1	TRBJ2-5	CSASLVLGEYQETQYF
TRBV12-3/TRBV12-4	TRBJ2-5	CASSWGGAQYF
TRBV7-9	TRBJ1-1	CASSATGNTEAFF
TRBV28	TRBJ2-7	CASSQVYEQYF